These 25 T cell receptor beta chains were sequenced from one sample in a study of blood T cells in healthy people across ages. For the second PCR, which ran for about 6 to 11 cycles, a sample-barcoded 5' primer and a J-beta primer mix were used. Each CDR3 protein gets one entry after TCRdb re-called the 5' RACE reads with MiXCR. Of 1,300,000 or so distinct CDR3 sequences detected, approximately 59% appear once; the ten largest clones hold over 5.5%. The specimen was blood. The receptors were sampled from a man aged 18 to 30 in good health.

The V gene is TRBV20-1, the J gene TRBJ2-7; tentatively, D is TRBD1 (6 bases). Germline CDR1 and CDR2: DFQATT and SNEGSKA (reference sequence). This CDR3 spans 14 amino acids. V gave up 4 bases and J gave up 4 bases, with 17 bases separating them. The chain's CDR3 is CSATKETGYYEQYF. In DNA, the CDR3 is TGCAGTGCTACCAAGGAGACAGGATATTACGAGCAGTACTTC.

The chain has TRBV4-2 and TRBJ2-7; 10 bases match TRBD2. CDR3 size: 16 residues. Germline assignment: CDR1 LGHNA and CDR2 YNFKEQ. Unmatched junction bases numbered 3, after V lost 1 base and J lost 0 bases. CDR3 nucleotide sequence: TGTGCCAGCAGCCAAGGACTAGCGGGTAGCTCCTACGAGCAGTACTTC. Translation gives CASSQGLAGSSYEQYF.

V is TRBV11-2 and J is TRBJ1-2, with D tentatively TRBD1 (6 bases). CDR1 is SGHAT and CDR2 is FQNNGV in the germline V gene. The CDR3 sequence is 15 residues long. Trimming stripped 0 bases from V and 2 bases from J, with 10 bases between. CDR3 loop: CASSLDLGTNYGYTF. The CDR3 region has the DNA TGTGCCAGCAGCTTAGATCTGGGGACAAACTATGGCTACACCTTC. The full variable domain, in which reference TRBV11-2 and TRBJ1-2 provide the parts outside the CDR3, is EAGVAQSPRYKIIEKRQSVAFWCNPISGHATLYWYQQILGQGPKLLIQFQNNGVVDDSQLPKDRFSAERLKGVDSTLKIQPAKLEDSAVYLCASSLDLGTNYGYTFGSGTRLTVV.

The chain joins TRBV12-3 or TRBV12-4 to TRBJ2-3; D is possibly TRBD2 (5 bases). V lost 6 bases to trimming and J lost 8 bases, with 12 bases between them. The CDR3 totals 12 residues. CDR3 protein: CASRGSVSTQYF. The CDR3 DNA is TGTGCCAGCAGGGGTAGCGTTAGTACGCAGTATTTT.

This rearrangement joins TRBV7-2 to TRBJ2-3; D possibly corresponds to TRBD2 (7 bases). The CDR3 covers 12 residues. V was cut by 6 bases and J by 9 bases, with 13 bases left in between. Germline assignment: CDR1 SGHTA and CDR2 FQGNSA. CDR3 sequence (DNA): TGTGCCAGCAGGGGGGGGCCGGGGACGCAGTATTTT. Its protein is CASRGGPGTQYF.

The chain is built from TRBV18 and TRBJ2-5; possibly TRBD1 for D (6 bases). Trimming cost V 6 bases and J 5 bases, with 13 bases left between them. The CDR3 extends over 13 amino acids. Looked up from germline, CDR1 is KGHSH and CDR2 is LQKENI. The CDR3 is CASSIQGWETQYF. The CDR3 nucleotides are TGTGCCAGCTCCATACAGGGATGGGAGACCCAGTACTTC.

This clonotype was observed a handful of times. CDR3 amino acids: CSARGGGGSSYNSPLHF. In nucleotides, the CDR3 is TGCAGTGCTAGAGGAGGAGGGGGCAGCTCCTATAATTCACCCCTCCACTTT. The chain employs TRBV20-1 and TRBJ1-6; 7 bases are a match to TRBD1. Per the germline V gene, CDR1 is DFQATT and CDR2 is SNEGSKA (reference sequence). Trimming removed 1 base from V and 0 bases from J; junction bases left unmatched: 6. The CDR3 is made up of 17 amino acids.

The chain is built from TRBV4-1 and TRBJ1-2; D unresolved. The germline V and J ends were trimmed by 0 bases and 3 bases, with 17 bases remaining between them. CDR3 length equals 17 residues. CDR1 MGHRA and CDR2 YSYEKL come from the germline V gene. This CDR3 is CASSQDRGRERYYGYTF. As DNA, the CDR3 is TGCGCCAGCAGCCAAGATAGAGGTCGGGAGCGCTACTATGGCTACACCTTC.

This rearrangement joins TRBV28 to TRBJ2-4; possibly TRBD1 for D (7 bases). V lost 5 bases to trimming and J lost 5 bases, with 13 bases between them. The CDR3 is made up of 14 amino acids. Germline CDR1 reads MDHEN; CDR2 reads SYDVKM. In nucleotides, the CDR3 is TGTGCCAGCAGTACCCCAGGGGGGCAAAACATTCAGTACTTC. This encodes CASSTPGGQNIQYF.

This clonotype was counted a few times. The rearrangement uses TRBV7-9 and TRBJ1-2, with 9 bases lining up with TRBD1. This CDR3 has 14 residues. Germline CDR1 is SEHNR and CDR2 is FQNEAQ (reference sequence). V gave up 10 bases and J gave up 3 bases; unmatched junction bases: 9. The chain's CDR3 is CATSRDRAYYGYTF. In DNA, the CDR3 is TGTGCCACCTCCCGGGACAGGGCGTACTATGGCTACACCTTC.

The chain couples TRBV27 to TRBJ2-1; 9 bases match TRBD1. This CDR3 has 13 amino acids. Germline-derived CDR1 and CDR2 are MNHEY and SMNVEV (reference sequence). With V trimmed by 6 bases and J by 7 bases, 4 bases remained unmatched. CDR3 bases: TGTGCCAGCAGGACAGGGGGATTTAATGAGCAGTTCTTC. Its protein product is CASRTGGFNEQFF.

The genes are TRBV4-2 and TRBJ2-5; TRBD1 matches at 9 bases. With 1 base clipped from V and 2 bases from J, the junction kept 5 bases outside the gene matches. This CDR3 spans 16 amino acids. Germline V gives CDR1 LGHNA, CDR2 YNFKEQ. CDR3 residues: CASSQGVGQGQETQYF. The CDR3 DNA follows: TGTGCCAGCAGCCAAGGGGTAGGACAGGGGCAAGAGACCCAGTACTTC.

The chain links TRBV7-6 to TRBJ1-6; 10 bases map to TRBD1. The CDR3 spans 21 residues. V shed 4 bases, J shed 9 bases, and the junction held 24 bases outside the gene matches. Germline V gene sequence: CDR1 SGHVS, CDR2 FNYEAQ. The CDR3 reads CASSSNPRDRGSPYSSSPLHF. The CDR3 DNA follows: TGTGCCAGCAGCTCAAACCCTCGGGACAGGGGAAGCCCTTATTCTAGTTCACCCCTCCACTTT. Full variable domain (missing parts from reference TRBV7-6 and TRBJ1-6): GAGVSQSPRYKVTKRGQDVALRCDPISGHVSLYWYRQALGQGPEFLTYFNYEAQQDKSGLPNDRFSAERPEGSISTLTIQRTEQRDSAMYRCASSSNPRDRGSPYSSSPLHFGNGTRLTVT.

The chain carries TRBV12-3 or TRBV12-4 and TRBJ2-1; D possibly corresponds to TRBD1 (6 bases). The germline V and J ends were trimmed by 6 bases and 7 bases, with 19 bases remaining between them. This CDR3 is 15 amino acids long. The DNA of the CDR3 is TGTGCCAGCAGAGAGACAGGTGCGAGGGGAAATGAGCAGTTCTTC. It encodes CASRETGARGNEQFF.

CDR3 DNA: TGTGCCAGCAGCTTATGGTCTGGGAAGAAGAGCTCTGGGGCCAACGTCCTGACTTTC. This gives the protein CASSLWSGKKSSGANVLTF. V is TRBV7-9 and J is TRBJ2-6; D remains unclear. CDR3 size: 19 residues. V lost 2 bases to trimming and J lost 0 bases, with 17 bases between them. Germline lookup yields CDR1 SEHNR and CDR2 FQNEAQ (reference sequence).

This clonotype was seen only a few times. The chain recombines TRBV4-1 with TRBJ2-1; no definite D call. V shed 3 bases and J shed 7 bases, with 7 bases lying between them. The germline gives CDR1 MGHRA, CDR2 YSYEKL. This CDR3 spans 12 amino acids. CDR3 coding DNA: TGCGCCAGCAGCCATGCAATTAATGAGCAGTTCTTC. It yields the protein CASSHAINEQFF.

This clonotype was recorded only once. The chain has TRBV4-3 and TRBJ2-7, with D perhaps TRBD2 (5 bases). The V gene's germline CDR1 is LGHNA and CDR2 YSLEER. The CDR3 length is 16 residues. V was trimmed by 0 bases and J by 3 bases, leaving 15 bases between them. Here the CDR3 reads CASSQDPPGILYEQYF. The CDR3 nucleotides are TGCGCCAGCAGCCAAGACCCCCCCGGGATACTCTACGAGCAGTACTTC.

This clonotype was detected only once. The chain uses TRBV2 and TRBJ2-4; 7 nucleotides align to TRBD2. V shed 8 bases and J 7 bases; nucleotides not matched to a gene: 11. CDR3 size: 14 residues. CDR1 and CDR2 from the germline V gene are SNHLY and FYNNEI. The CDR3 DNA sequence: TGTGCCAGCGGCGGGATAAAGGGAGGGAACATTCAGTACTTC. It yields the protein CASGGIKGGNIQYF.

This clonotype was counted between two and nine times. The chain couples TRBV29-1 to TRBJ2-4; D is unclear. The end of the DNA aligns better with TRBJ2-5, so the J call may be wrong. The CDR3 extends over 13 amino acids. Germline V gene lookup returns CDR1 SQVTM and CDR2 ANQGSEA. The CDR3 region has the DNA TGCAGCGTTGAAGGCGTTGGGGAAGAGACCCAGTACTTC. Translating gives CSVEGVGEETQYF.

The chain is built from TRBV7-2 and TRBJ2-1; possibly TRBD2 for D (7 bases). CDR1 and CDR2 from the germline V gene are SGHTA and FQGNSA. The CDR3 consists of 15 residues. Deletions cut 5 bases from V and 5 bases from J, with 16 bases between. CDR3 sequence reads: CASSRGAVRNNEQFF. The DNA of the CDR3 is TGTGCCAGCAGCCGGGGGGCAGTTCGTAACAATGAGCAGTTCTTC.

This sequence joins TRBV5-1 and TRBJ2-1, with D possibly being TRBD1 or TRBD2 (5 bases each). The germline CDR1 and CDR2 sequences are SGHRS and YFSETQ. The V and J ends lost 5 bases and 7 bases respectively, with 13 bases between them. This CDR3 is built from 13 residues. The CDR3 here is CASRSPGTNEQFF. Written as DNA, the CDR3 is TGCGCCAGCAGATCGCCCGGGACGAATGAGCAGTTCTTC.

This clonotype was counted between two and nine times. This chain uses TRBV6-1 with TRBJ2-7, with D unresolved. V lost 3 bases and J lost 4, with 10 bases in between. This CDR3 is 13 amino acids long. Per germline, CDR1 MNHNS and CDR2 SASEGT. CDR3 amino acids: CASSEWAVYEQYF. In nucleotides, the CDR3 is TGTGCCAGCAGTGAGTGGGCGGTGTACGAGCAGTACTTC.

CDR3 nucleotides: TGTGCCAGCAGCACACCGGGACAGGGGGATCTAAATTCACCCCTCCACTTT. This gives the protein CASSTPGQGDLNSPLHF. The chain has TRBV21-1 and TRBJ1-6; the table assigns TRBD1, which was not confirmed against the DNA. TRBV21-1 is tagged as a pseudogene. This CDR3 is built from 17 residues.

Notes on this clonotype: One junction end does not reproduce the germline sequence, and a read error may be involved. The gene calls are TRBV5-1 and TRBJ1-1; TRBD1 might be the D (5 bases). The V gene's germline CDR1 is SGHRS and CDR2 YFSETQ. The CDR3 is 14 residues long. DNA of the CDR3: TGCGCCAGCAGCACACAAGGGGTGAATACTGAAGCTTTCTTT. It encodes CASSTQGVNTEAFF.

This clonotype is a singleton in its sample. This chain links TRBV20-1 with TRBJ2-1, with 11 bases matching TRBD2. There are 16 residues in the CDR3. Germline loops: CDR1 DFQATT, CDR2 SNEGSKA (reference sequence). The CDR3 region is CSAAPGLAEKRGEQFF. CDR3 in DNA: TGCAGCGCCGCCCCGGGACTAGCGGAGAAAAGGGGTGAGCAGTTCTTC.